The next 8 T cell receptor beta chains were all read from a single sample in a study of T cell changes during pregnancy in multiple sclerosis (dated by TCRdb to between 2019 and 2020). The library was generated by the immunoSEQ multiplex PCR assay. Held by TCRdb, this immuneACCESS table contains in-frame sequences only and omits some clones. Under half of the omission traces to an unresolved V gene where checked; the cause of the rest is unknown. The sample table lists about 120,000 clones, around 93% of them with a count of one. The ten biggest clones cover approximately 6.2% of the sample. Material: peripheral blood, obtained before pregnancy. The receptors shown here come from a female donor with multiple sclerosis, enrolled in a pregnancy study.

The chain is built from TRBV4-2 and TRBJ2-5, with 9 bases lining up with TRBD1. The V gene's germline CDR1 is LGHNA and CDR2 YNFKEQ. This CDR3 has 15 residues. With V trimmed by 1 base and J by 1 base, 1 base remained unmatched. Here the CDR3 DNA reads TGTGCCAGCAGCCAAGCGACAGGGGGCCAAGAGACCCAGTACTTC. Translation gives CASSQATGGQETQYF.

This chain uses TRBV5-6 with TRBJ2-4, with a weak D call TRBD1 (6 bases). The V and J ends lost 2 bases and 0 bases respectively, with 9 bases between them. The CDR3 has 15 amino acids. Germline V gene lookup returns CDR1 SGHDT and CDR2 YYEEEE. This CDR3 is CASSFRTVAKNIQYF. The CDR3 coding sequence is TGTGCCAGCAGCTTCCGGACAGTAGCCAAAAACATTCAGTACTTC.

Comment on this clone: The sample has other DNA sequences that encode this CDR3 too. The chain combines TRBV6-1 with TRBJ1-3; D gene unclear. Germline CDR1 and CDR2: MNHNS and SASEGT. The CDR3 has 12 amino acids. The V gene lost 8 bases and the J gene lost 0 bases, with 5 bases spanning the gap. The CDR3 loop reads CASHSSGNTIYF. The CDR3 nucleotides read TGTGCCAGCCACAGCTCTGGAAACACCATATATTTT.

V is TRBV30 and J is TRBJ2-7; 9 bases agree with TRBD1. The CDR3 is 15 residues long. With 4 bases clipped from V and 6 bases from J, the junction kept 13 bases outside the gene matches. Germline CDR1 GTSNPN, CDR2 SVGIG (reference sequence). The CDR3 nucleotides read TGTGCCTGGACAGGAGGGAGACAGGGGGACCGCGAGCAGTACTTC. Translated, it gives CAWTGGRQGDREQYF.

The CDR3 here is CSVASGQGSYNEQFF. CDR3 sequence (DNA): TGCAGCGTGGCTTCGGGACAGGGCTCCTACAATGAGCAGTTCTTC. The V gene is TRBV29-1, the J gene TRBJ2-1, with TRBD1 identical over 9 bases. This CDR3 is built from 15 residues. Germline V gene data show CDR1 as SQVTM and CDR2 as ANQGSEA. V was pared by 6 bases and J by 0 bases, with 6 bases of the junction left unmatched.

This chain uses TRBV6-1 with TRBJ1-5; the D gene is possibly TRBD1 (5 bases). The CDR3 covers 16 residues. Between the trimmed V and J ends, which lost 4 bases and 8 bases, there was a span of 21 bases. The germline gives CDR1 MNHNS, CDR2 SASEGT. CDR3 residues: CASSARGRGGEEPQHF. The CDR3 nucleotides are TGTGCCAGCAGTGCCCGGGGGAGGGGCGGGGAGGAGCCCCAGCATTTT.

The J gene is TRBJ2-3, the V gene TRBV1; the table's D call, TRBD2, was not checked against the DNA. TRBV1 is an annotated pseudogene. The CDR3 has 18 amino acids. The CDR3 is CTSKPPQASGRAGDTQYF. The CDR3 region has the DNA TGCACCAGCAAACCACCCCAGGCTAGCGGGAGGGCCGGAGATACGCAGTATTTT.

The chain links TRBV7-8 to TRBJ1-2, with D unresolved. Germline lookup yields CDR1 SGHVS and CDR2 FQNEAQ. Trimming shortened V by 5 bases and J by 4 bases, and 17 bases separated the two germline ends. This CDR3 spans 15 amino acids. CDR3 sequence: CASSRLLIQSYGYTF. In nucleotides, the CDR3 is TGTGCCAGCAGCCGACTCCTAATCCAATCCTATGGCTACACCTTC.